The source of this TCR beta chain is a study of shared clonotypes between healthy human individuals. Study results and limitations: Across subsets, estimated richness was generally greater for naive than for memory populations.

Authors' data handling: ImmunoSEQ output lacked quality scores and full-length reads, limiting matched filtering. Produced via immunoSEQ multiplex PCR; TCRdb's table is partial and in-frame only. The V and J calls and the clone size are those of that table, but D and trimming were determined from the DNA. The table records millions of clones, about 95% of them present only once. On this clone: Its target is unknown.

It was CD45RO-negative cells, positively selected for CCR7, that made up naive CD8 cells, with terminally differentiated effector memory CD45RA+ cells excluded. Healthy adults negative for HIV, lacking recent acute infections or vaccinations, served as donors. Trimming took 4 bases from V and 4 from J; bases not matched to a gene: 8. The CDR3 has 16 residues. CDR1 and CDR2 (germline): SGHDT, YYEEEE. Sequencing input: naive CD8+ T cells sorted from blood. The chain links TRBV5-6 to TRBJ2-5; TRBD2 matches at 12 bases. The TCR was taken from a young man in good health. CDR3 region: CASSEYLAGGVETQYF. CDR3 nucleotides: TGTGCCAGCAGCGAGTACCTAGCGGGAGGGGTAGAGACCCAGTACTTC.